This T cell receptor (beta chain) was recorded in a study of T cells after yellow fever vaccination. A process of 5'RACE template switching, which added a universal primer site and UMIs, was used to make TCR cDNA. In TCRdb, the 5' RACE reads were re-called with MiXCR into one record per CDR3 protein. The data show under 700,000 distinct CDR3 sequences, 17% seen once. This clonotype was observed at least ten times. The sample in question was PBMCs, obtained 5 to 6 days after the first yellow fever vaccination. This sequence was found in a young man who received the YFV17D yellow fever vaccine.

The DNA for the CDR3 is TGTGCCAGCAGCCGGGGGGAGGCTAGCAATCAGCCCCAGCATTTT. Translating it yields CASSRGEASNQPQHF. The J gene is TRBJ1-5, the V gene TRBV7-2; D might be TRBD1 (5 bases). Trimming cost V 5 bases and J 0 bases, with 11 bases left between them. Germline-derived CDR1 and CDR2 are SGHTA and FQGNSA. The CDR3 covers 15 residues.